The 20 T cell receptor beta chains below were found in one sample sequenced in a study of chemoradiotherapy in HPV16-positive cancers. Generated by immunoSEQ multiplex PCR, the TCRdb table keeps only in-frame clones and is missing some. The sample comprises about 32,000 clones, 88% of which are singletons, and roughly 4.4% rests with the top ten. Source: blood, taken from a patient who underwent chemoradiotherapy. The receptor source for this set is a human donor with HPV-associated anogenital cancer.

The chain combines TRBV28 with TRBJ2-5; either TRBD1 or TRBD2 may fit D (6 bases each). The J call may be faulty, since TRBJ2-7 better matches the DNA end. Germline CDR1 MDHEN, CDR2 SYDVKM. CDR3 length equals 15 residues. CDR3 nucleotide sequence: TGTGCCAGCAGCAGCACGCCGGAGGGGGTGGTCGAGCAGTACTTC. This sequence encodes CASSSTPEGVVEQYF.

V usage is TRBV5-8 and J usage is TRBJ1-1, with D possibly matching TRBD1 (6 bases). V was pared by 0 bases and J by 3 bases, with 9 bases between. This CDR3 contains 14 residues. CDR1 is SGHTS and CDR2 is YDEGEE in the germline V gene. CDR3 DNA sequence: TGTGCCAGCAGCTTGGTGGACAGACACACTGAAGCTTTCTTT. This sequence encodes CASSLVDRHTEAFF. The whole variable domain, remainder taken from reference TRBV5-8 and TRBJ1-1, is EAGVTQSPTHLIKTRGQQATLRCSPISGHTSVYWYQQALGLGLQFLLWYDEGEERNRGNFPPRFSGRQFPNYSSELNVNALELEDSALYLCASSLVDRHTEAFFGQGTRLTVV.

This clone was observed a few times. The J gene is TRBJ1-1, the V gene TRBV19; D gene unclear. The germline gives CDR1 LNHDA, CDR2 SQIVND (reference sequence). CDR3 length: 14 amino acids. V dropped 7 bases and J dropped 3 bases, with 15 bases sitting between them. CDR3 loop: CASNLRRDYTEAFF. CDR3 nucleotide sequence: TGTGCCAGTAACCTTCGGCGGGATTACACTGAAGCTTTCTTT.

The rearrangement links TRBV10-3 to TRBJ1-5; maybe TRBD1 (5 bases). The V gene lost 10 bases and the J gene lost 0 bases, with 13 bases spanning the gap. Germline V lookup: CDR1 ENHRY, CDR2 SYGVKD. The CDR3 runs to 14 residues. In DNA, the CDR3 is TGTGCCACAACAGACAGAAATAGCAATCAGCCCCAGCATTTT. Its translation is CATTDRNSNQPQHF.

The chain recombines TRBV27 with TRBJ1-5; unclear D gene. Looked up from germline, CDR1 is MNHEY and CDR2 is SMNVEV (reference sequence). Trimming removed 3 bases from V and 0 bases from J, with 9 bases in between. The CDR3 totals 15 residues. DNA of the CDR3: TGTGCCAGCAGTTTGGCGCAGAATAGCAATCAGCCCCAGCATTTT. Translating it yields CASSLAQNSNQPQHF.

V usage is TRBV19 and J usage is TRBJ1-5; TRBD1 agrees at 8 bases. The CDR3 runs to 14 residues. The germline V gene encodes CDR1 LNHDA and CDR2 SQIVND (reference sequence). Trimming cost V 6 bases and J 2 bases; bases outside gene matches: 3. Here the CDR3 reads CASRKTGGNQPQHF. The CDR3 DNA reads as TGTGCCAGTAGGAAGACAGGGGGCAATCAGCCCCAGCATTTT.

The V call is TRBV7-2, the J call TRBJ1-2, with D perhaps TRBD1 (5 bases). Trimming cost V 4 bases and J 0 bases, with 12 bases left between them. The CDR3 is made up of 15 amino acids. Germline CDR1 reads SGHTA; CDR2 reads FQGNSA. CDR3 protein: CASSSMGTANYGYTF. CDR3 nucleotides: TGTGCCAGCAGCTCCATGGGGACTGCTAACTATGGCTACACCTTC.

V gene TRBV5-5 combines with J gene TRBJ1-4; D might be TRBD1 (5 bases). Per germline, CDR1 SGHKS and CDR2 YYEKEE (reference sequence). CDR3 length: 13 amino acids. With 4 bases removed from V and 7 bases from J, the gap between germline ends came to 11 bases. The CDR3: CASSARDLEKLFF. The CDR3 DNA is TGTGCCAGCAGCGCCCGGGACCTTGAAAAACTGTTTTTT. The full variable domain, in which reference TRBV5-5 and TRBJ1-4 provide the parts outside the CDR3, is DAGVTQSPTHLIKTRGQQVTLRCSPISGHKSVSWYQQVLGQGPQFIFQYYEKEERGRGNFPDRFSARQFPNYSSELNVNALLLGDSALYLCASSARDLEKLFFGSGTQLSVL.

This chain's CDR3 is CASSLGTSGSGVPFF. The CDR3 DNA sequence: TGTGCCAGCAGCTTAGGTACTAGCGGGAGCGGAGTGCCGTTCTTC. The rearrangement joins TRBV7-2 to TRBJ2-1, with 11 bases identical to TRBD2. There are 15 residues in the CDR3. Germline loops: CDR1 SGHTA, CDR2 FQGNSA. V lost 1 base to trimming and J lost 15 bases; unmatched junction nucleotides: 11.

The chain uses TRBV6-1 and TRBJ1-6; 10 nucleotides match TRBD1. With V trimmed by 4 bases and J by 5 bases, 2 bases remained unmatched. Germline V gene lookup returns CDR1 MNHNS and CDR2 SASEGT. The CDR3 is made up of 15 amino acids. CDR3 region: CASSGGQGDNSPLHF. The CDR3 coding sequence is TGTGCCAGCAGTGGCGGACAGGGGGATAATTCACCCCTCCACTTT.

V usage is TRBV7-9 and J usage is TRBJ2-7, with TRBD2 matching 10 bases. Germline V gives CDR1 SEHNR, CDR2 FQNEAQ (reference sequence). After removal of 1 base from V and 4 bases from J, the junction contained 13 bases not matched to a gene. The CDR3 has 18 residues. The CDR3 bases are TGTGCCAGCAGCTTAGGTTCCAGCGGGGGGGCTCTCGGGTACGAGCAGTACTTC. Its protein is CASSLGSSGGALGYEQYF.

This clone was recorded only once. This CDR3 is CASNNRGDSPLHF. CDR3 bases: TGTGCCAGCAACAACAGGGGAGATTCACCCCTCCACTTT. The rearrangement links TRBV28 to TRBJ1-6; 7 bases align to TRBD1. From germline, CDR1 is MDHEN and CDR2 SYDVKM. The CDR3 sequence is 13 residues long. V lost 7 bases to trimming and J lost 8 bases; unmatched junction nucleotides: 5. Combining the CDR3 with reference TRBV28 and TRBJ1-6 gives the whole variable domain DVKVTQSSRYLVKRTGEKVFLECVQDMDHENMFWYRQDPGLGLRLIYFSYDVKMKEKGDIPEGYSVSREKKERFSLILESASTNQTSMYLCASNNRGDSPLHFGNGTRLTVT.

The J gene is TRBJ2-1, the V gene TRBV5-6; unclear D gene. V was trimmed by 0 bases and J by 5 bases, leaving 3 bases between them. Germline assignment: CDR1 SGHDT and CDR2 YYEEEE. The CDR3 totals 12 residues. CDR3 amino acids: CASSLGDNEQFF. The CDR3 DNA follows: TGTGCCAGCAGCTTGGGTGACAATGAGCAGTTCTTC.

This chain joins TRBV28 and TRBJ1-2; D is unresolved. Trimming pared 4 bases from V and 3 bases from J, leaving 6 bases between. Per germline, CDR1 MDHEN and CDR2 SYDVKM. This CDR3 is 12 amino acids long. This CDR3 reads CASSSSYYGYTF. Written as DNA, the CDR3 is TGTGCCAGCAGTTCCTCTTACTATGGCTACACCTTC.

The gene calls are TRBV27 and TRBJ1-5; TRBD1 might be the D (6 bases). The CDR3 runs to 15 residues. Germline CDR1 and CDR2: MNHEY and SMNVEV (reference sequence). Deletions cut 3 bases from V and 0 bases from J, with 9 bases between. The CDR3 DNA follows: TGTGCCAGCAGTTTTGGGGGGCTTAGCAATCAGCCCCAGCATTTT. This encodes CASSFGGLSNQPQHF.

In its sample, this clone was seen once. CDR3 nucleotide sequence: TGTGCCAGTATTAGGGGGGTAGCCGGAAACACCATATATTTT. This translates into CASIRGVAGNTIYF. The rearrangement joins TRBV6-1 to TRBJ1-3; TRBD1 is a possible D gene (6 bases). Between the trimmed V and J ends, which lost 9 bases and 4 bases, there was a span of 16 bases. The CDR3 is 14 residues long. Germline lookup yields CDR1 MNHNS and CDR2 SASEGT.

The J gene is TRBJ2-1, the V gene TRBV27; D might be TRBD1 (6 bases). The CDR3 runs 12 residues. CDR1 is MNHEY and CDR2 is SMNVEV in the germline V gene (reference sequence). The CDR3, as DNA: TGTTCCTCAGGGGAAGAGGGCGATGAGCAGTTCTTC. Protein product: CSSGEEGDEQFF.

The J gene is TRBJ1-2, the V gene TRBV5-5, with 11 positions matching TRBD1. CDR1 SGHKS and CDR2 YYEKEE come from the germline V gene (reference sequence). The CDR3 contains 15 residues. The junction had 6 bases not matched to a gene; V was cut back by 0 bases and J by 8 bases. The CDR3 loop reads CASSLAGQGAGGYTF. CDR3 in DNA: TGTGCCAGCAGCTTGGCCGGACAGGGGGCCGGGGGCTACACCTTC.

J is TRBJ1-2 and V is TRBV6-1; D remains unclear. Germline loops: CDR1 MNHNS, CDR2 SASEGT. V was clipped by 0 bases and J by 3 bases, with 5 bases between them. The CDR3 consists of 13 residues. The CDR3 loop is CASSEANYYGYTF. In DNA, the CDR3 is TGTGCCAGCAGTGAAGCAAATTACTATGGCTACACCTTC.

The V and J genes are TRBV7-9 and TRBJ2-7; 7 bases are a match to TRBD1. Germline V CDR1 and CDR2: SEHNR, FQNEAQ (reference sequence). Losses at the gene ends were 5 bases for V and 7 bases for J; bases not matched to a gene: 11. The CDR3 runs to 14 residues. This CDR3 is CASSPYRGVREQYF. The CDR3 nucleotides are TGTGCCAGCAGCCCCTACAGGGGTGTAAGAGAGCAGTACTTC.